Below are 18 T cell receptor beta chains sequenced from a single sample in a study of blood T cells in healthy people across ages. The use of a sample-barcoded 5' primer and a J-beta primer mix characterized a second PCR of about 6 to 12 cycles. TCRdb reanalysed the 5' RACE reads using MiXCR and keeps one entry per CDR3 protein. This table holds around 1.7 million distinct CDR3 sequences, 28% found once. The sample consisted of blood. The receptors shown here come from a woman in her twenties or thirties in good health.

CDR3 nucleotide sequence: TGTGCCAGCAGCTTAGGCAGGACGGGCGGGGGCTACACCTTC. Translation gives CASSLGRTGGGYTF. The chain couples TRBV7-2 to TRBJ1-2, with unresolved D. The V gene lost 1 base and the J gene lost 8 bases, with 14 bases spanning the gap. The CDR3 covers 14 residues. The germline V gene has CDR1 SGHTA and CDR2 FQGNSA.

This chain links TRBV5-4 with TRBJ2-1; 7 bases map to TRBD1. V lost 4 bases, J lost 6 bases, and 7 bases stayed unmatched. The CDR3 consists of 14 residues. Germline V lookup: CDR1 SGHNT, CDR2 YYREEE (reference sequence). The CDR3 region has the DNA TGTGCCAGCAGCGCTGCGACAGGGAGCAATGAGCAGTTCTTC. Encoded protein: CASSAATGSNEQFF.

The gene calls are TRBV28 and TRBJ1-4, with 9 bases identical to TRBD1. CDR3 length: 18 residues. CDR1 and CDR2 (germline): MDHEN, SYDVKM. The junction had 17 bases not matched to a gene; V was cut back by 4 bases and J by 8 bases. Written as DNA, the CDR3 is TGTGCCAGCAGTTCTAGTCCCGGGACAGGGAGGCTTAACGAAAAACTGTTTTTT. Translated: CASSSSPGTGRLNEKLFF.

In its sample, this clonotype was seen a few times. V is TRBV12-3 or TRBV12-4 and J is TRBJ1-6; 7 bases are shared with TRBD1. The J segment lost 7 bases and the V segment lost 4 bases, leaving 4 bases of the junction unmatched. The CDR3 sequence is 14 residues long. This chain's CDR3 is CASSSTGFNSPLHF. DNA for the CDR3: TGTGCCAGCAGTTCGACAGGGTTCAATTCACCCCTCCACTTT.

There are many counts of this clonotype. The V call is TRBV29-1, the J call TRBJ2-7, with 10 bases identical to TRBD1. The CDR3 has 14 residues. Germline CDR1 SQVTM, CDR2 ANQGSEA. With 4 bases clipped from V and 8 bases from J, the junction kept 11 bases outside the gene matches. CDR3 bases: TGCAGCGTTGTCCCCGGGACAGGGGTTTTCCAGCAGTACTTC. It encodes CSVVPGTGVFQQYF.

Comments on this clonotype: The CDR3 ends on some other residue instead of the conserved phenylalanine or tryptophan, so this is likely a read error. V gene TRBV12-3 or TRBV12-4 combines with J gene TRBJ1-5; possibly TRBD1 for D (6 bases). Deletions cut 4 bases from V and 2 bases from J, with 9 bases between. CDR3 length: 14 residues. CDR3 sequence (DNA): TGTGCCAGCAGTTCAAGACAGGGCAATCAGCCCCAGCATTCT. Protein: CASSSRQGNQPQHS.

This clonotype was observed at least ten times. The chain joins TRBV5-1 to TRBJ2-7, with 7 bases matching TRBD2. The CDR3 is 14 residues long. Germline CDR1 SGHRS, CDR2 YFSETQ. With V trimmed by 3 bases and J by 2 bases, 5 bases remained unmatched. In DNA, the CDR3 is TGCGCCAGCAGCTCCCAGCGGGGTACCTACGAGCAGTACTTC. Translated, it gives CASSSQRGTYEQYF.

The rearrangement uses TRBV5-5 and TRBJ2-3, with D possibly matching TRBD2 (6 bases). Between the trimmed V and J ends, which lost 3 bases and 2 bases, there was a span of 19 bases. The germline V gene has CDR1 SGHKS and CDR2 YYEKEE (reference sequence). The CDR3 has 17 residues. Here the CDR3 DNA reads TGTGCCAGCAGCTACGTCGCGAGGGACTTTGCCACAGATACGCAGTATTTT. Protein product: CASSYVARDFATDTQYF.

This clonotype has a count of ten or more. CDR3 nucleotide sequence: TGCAGTGCCCCGCGGGAGTTGGAGACCCAGTACTTC. It specifies CSAPRELETQYF. The genes are TRBV20-1 and TRBJ2-5, with 7 bases fitting TRBD2. From germline, CDR1 is DFQATT and CDR2 SNEGSKA (reference sequence). This CDR3 spans 12 amino acids. The V and J ends lost 6 bases and 5 bases, in that order; junction bases with no gene match: 6.

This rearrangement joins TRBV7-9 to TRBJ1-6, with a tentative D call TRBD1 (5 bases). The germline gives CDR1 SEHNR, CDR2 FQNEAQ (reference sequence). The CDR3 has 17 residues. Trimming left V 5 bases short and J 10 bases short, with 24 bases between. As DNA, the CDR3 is TGTGCCAGCAGCACTTCATCGCCGGGACCGGGGTTATCACCCCTCCACTTT. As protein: CASSTSSPGPGLSPLHF.

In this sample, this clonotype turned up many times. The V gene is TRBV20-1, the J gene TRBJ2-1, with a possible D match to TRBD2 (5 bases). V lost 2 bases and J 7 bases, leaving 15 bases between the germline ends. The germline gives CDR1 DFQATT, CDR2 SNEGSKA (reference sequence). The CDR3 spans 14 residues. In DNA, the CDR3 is TGCAGTGCTAGACACCGACGGTCGGGGAATGAGCAGTTCTTC. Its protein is CSARHRRSGNEQFF.

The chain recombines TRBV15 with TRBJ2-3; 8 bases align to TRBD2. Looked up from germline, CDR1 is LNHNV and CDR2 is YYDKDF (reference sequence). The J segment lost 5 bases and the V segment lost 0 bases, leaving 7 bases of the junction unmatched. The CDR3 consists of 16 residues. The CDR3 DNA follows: TGTGCCACCAGCAGAGAGCAGCGGGGGAACCTAGATACGCAGTATTTT. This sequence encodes CATSREQRGNLDTQYF.

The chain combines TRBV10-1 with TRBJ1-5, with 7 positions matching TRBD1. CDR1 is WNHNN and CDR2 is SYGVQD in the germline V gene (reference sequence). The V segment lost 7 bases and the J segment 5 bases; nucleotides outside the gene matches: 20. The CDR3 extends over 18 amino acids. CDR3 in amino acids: CASNQRQGEGCLDQPQHF. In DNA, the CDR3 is TGCGCCAGCAACCAACGACAGGGAGAAGGATGTTTGGATCAGCCCCAGCATTTT.

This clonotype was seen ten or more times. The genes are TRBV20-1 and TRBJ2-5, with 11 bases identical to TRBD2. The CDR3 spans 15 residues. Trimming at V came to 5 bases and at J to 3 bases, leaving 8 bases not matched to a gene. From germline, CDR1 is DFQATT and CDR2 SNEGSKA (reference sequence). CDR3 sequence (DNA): TGCAGTGCTGAGATCGGGACTAGCGGAAAAGAGACCCAGTACTTC. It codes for CSAEIGTSGKETQYF.

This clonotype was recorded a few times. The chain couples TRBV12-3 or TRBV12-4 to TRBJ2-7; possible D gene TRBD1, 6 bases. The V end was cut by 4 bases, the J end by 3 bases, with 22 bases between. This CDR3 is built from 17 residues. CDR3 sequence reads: CASSSPPGQRANYEQYF. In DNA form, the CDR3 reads TGTGCCAGCAGTTCCCCCCCTGGACAGCGTGCAAACTACGAGCAGTACTTC.

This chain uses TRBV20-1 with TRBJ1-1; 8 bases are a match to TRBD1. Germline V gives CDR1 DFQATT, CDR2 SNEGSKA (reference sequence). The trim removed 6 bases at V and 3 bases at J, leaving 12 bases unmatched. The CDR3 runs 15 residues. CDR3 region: CSAIARQGWDTEAFF. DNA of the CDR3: TGCAGTGCGATCGCCAGACAGGGGTGGGACACTGAAGCTTTCTTT.

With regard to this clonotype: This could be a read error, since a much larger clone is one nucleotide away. In DNA form, the CDR3 reads TGCGCCAGCAGCTTGCGGGGGCCGACCTACAATGAGCAGTACTTC. This translates into CASSLRGPTYNEQYF. V and J are TRBV5-1 and TRBJ2-1, with D possibly called TRBD1 or TRBD2 (6 bases each). The J call may be incorrect, as the DNA end agrees better with TRBJ2-7. The CDR3 sequence is 15 residues long. From germline, CDR1 is SGHRS and CDR2 YFSETQ.

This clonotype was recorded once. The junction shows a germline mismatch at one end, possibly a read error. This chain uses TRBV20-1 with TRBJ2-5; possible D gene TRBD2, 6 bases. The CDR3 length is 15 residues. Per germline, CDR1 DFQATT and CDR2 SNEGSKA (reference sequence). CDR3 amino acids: CSAGDSTSPKETQYF. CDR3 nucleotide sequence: TGCAGTGCTGGAGATTCCACTAGCCCAAAAGAGACCCAGTACTTC.